The entry below describes one T cell receptor beta chain. This clone's antigen is unknown. No base-level quality is on record; no much larger clone is a single base apart. These data are taken from a study of blood T cell repertoires in COVID-19 (dated by TCRdb to the early 2020s). Background for the entire study: The collaborator samples originated in the United States, Italy and Spain and spanned the acute and convalescent phases of COVID-19. The material from the prospective study consisted of cDNA or gDNA derived from T cells, B-cell-depleted T cells, or PBMCs. The dataset comprised deeply sampled blood TCRbeta repertoires from subjects exposed to, actively infected with, or recovered from COVID-19. The repertoires were made available in a free public database intended to serve as a resource for research on the immune response to SARS-CoV-2. Samples came from the ongoing ImmuneRACE study (first 160 participants) plus 1,254 subjects from 6 global collaborators. A de-identified subject ID, COVID-19 status, age in years and sex were almost always included in the sample metadata. Where HLA class I and class II types were available, the types were taken from metadata supplied by the sample provider, not from assay-based typing.

CDR1 LNHDA and CDR2 SQIVND are derived from the germline V gene (reference sequence). The V end loses 4 bases and the J end loses 6 bases, and a stretch of 10 bases separates them. The CDR3 contains 13 residues, cysteine and phenylalanine counted. Only the CDR3 part of the read is kept: 39 bases, read in frame from the first base. The research as a whole found: Clinical and demographic metadata were provided uncurated, with the amount varying by source and participant.

In the prospective study, participants were about 18 to 89 years old, resided in 24 geographic areas of the United States, and were enrolled through a virtual design. In the prospective study, cohorts were assigned on the basis of participant-reported clinical history obtained from a screening survey and a study questionnaire. Exposed participants had been in contact with someone with a PCR-confirmed or clinician-diagnosed COVID-19 case within 2 weeks of study entry. In the prospective study, whole blood, serum and a nasopharyngeal or oropharyngeal swab were collected from each participant by mobile phlebotomists. Participants in the prospective study had the option to provide additional blood draws and questionnaires over a roughly 2-month period. Prospective study blood samples were shipped either frozen or at room temperature before DNA extraction. TCRbeta CDR3 regions were amplified from genomic DNA by means of the immunoSEQ Assay, a bias-controlled multiplex PCR. Processing in the source paper ran as follows. Within the assay, amplification of reference gene primers was used to estimate how many nucleated cells each sample contained. Sequence reads were collapsed and filtered to measure the absolute abundance of every unique TCRbeta CDR3 rearrangement. For each sample, productive Simpson clonality was calculated as the square root of Simpson's diversity index over productive rearrangements. What TCRdb holds here is the immuneACCESS table cut down to in-frame rearrangements. Part of the clones is not present; checked against another copy, under half of the missing clones reflect an unresolved V gene, and the others are unexplained. That table furnishes V, J and clone size, whereas the DNA furnished D and trimming. The sample profile shows fewer than 250,000 clones; roughly 84% of them were found once. The ten largest clones capture around 2.9% of the sample.

The receptor chain draws on TRBV19 and TRBJ2-4; TRBD1 could be the D gene, as 5 bases match. The specimen sequenced was PBMCs or T cells enriched from blood (not recorded which). This clonotype was obtained from a woman aged 25 to 39 who had been exposed to COVID-19. The DNA is as follows: TGTGCCAGTAGTAGGGGCCCCGGAAACATTCAGTACTTC. Its product reads: CASSRGPGNIQYF. Here the CDR3 is joined to the reference TRBV19 and TRBJ2-4 genes, and the full variable domain is: DGGITQSPKYLFRKEGQNVTLSCEQNLNHDAMYWYRQDPGQGLRLIYYSQIVNDFQKGDIAEGYSVSREKKESFPLTVTSAQKNPTAFYLCASSRGPGNIQYFGAGTRLSVL.